This T cell receptor (beta chain) was retrieved from a study of blood T cell repertoires in COVID-19. Study-level background: The study drew acute and convalescent COVID-19 samples from the United States, Italy and Spain.

The protocol was immunoSEQ multiplex PCR, while the TCRdb copy is restricted to in-frame clones and leaves out a portion. The table has around 100,000 clones, around nine tenths seen once. CDR3 size: 15 residues. Germline CDR1 and CDR2: LNHDA and SQIVND (reference sequence). The V segment lost 5 bases and the J segment 6 bases; nucleotides outside the gene matches: 8. This clonotype originated in a human donor in a cohort sampled during active COVID-19. The material sequenced was peripheral blood. The chain joins TRBV19 to TRBJ1-5, with 9 bases matching TRBD1. The CDR3, as DNA: TGTGCCAGTAGTCTAAGGGACAGGGCTGGTCAGCCCCAGCATTTT. Translated, it gives CASSLRDRAGQPQHF. The full variable domain, completed using reference TRBV19 and TRBJ1-5, is DGGITQSPKYLFRKEGQNVTLSCEQNLNHDAMYWYRQDPGQGLRLIYYSQIVNDFQKGDIAEGYSVSREKKESFPLTVTSAQKNPTAFYLCASSLRDRAGQPQHFGDGTRLSIL.